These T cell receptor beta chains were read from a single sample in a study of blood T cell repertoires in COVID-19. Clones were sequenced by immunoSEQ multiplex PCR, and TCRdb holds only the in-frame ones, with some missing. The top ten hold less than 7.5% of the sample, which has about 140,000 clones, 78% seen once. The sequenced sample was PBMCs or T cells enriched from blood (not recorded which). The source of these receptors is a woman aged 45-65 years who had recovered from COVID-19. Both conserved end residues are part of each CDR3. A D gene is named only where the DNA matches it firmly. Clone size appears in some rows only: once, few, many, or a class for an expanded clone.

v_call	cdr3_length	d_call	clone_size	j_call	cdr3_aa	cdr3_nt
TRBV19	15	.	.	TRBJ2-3	CASSVTGPSGDTQYF	TGTGCCAGTAGTGTAACAGGGCCCTCGGGAGATACGCAGTATTTT
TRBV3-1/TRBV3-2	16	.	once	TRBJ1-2	CASSRLTGIRSYGYTF	TGTGCCAGCAGCCGATTGACGGGGATAAGGTCCTATGGCTACACCTTC
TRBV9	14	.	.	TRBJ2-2	CASSPRQNTGELFF	TGTGCCAGCAGCCCCCGACAGAACACCGGGGAGCTGTTTTTT
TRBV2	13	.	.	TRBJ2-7	CASSEDFSYEQYF	TGTGCCAGCAGTGAAGACTTTTCCTACGAGCAGTACTTC
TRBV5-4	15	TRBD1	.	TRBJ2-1	CASSLQNRDRVQQFF	TGTGCCAGCAGCTTGCAGAATCGGGACAGGGTGCAGCAGTTCTTC
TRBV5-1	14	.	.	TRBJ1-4	CASSFGATNEKLFF	TGCGCCAGCAGCTTCGGAGCAACTAATGAAAAACTGTTTTTT
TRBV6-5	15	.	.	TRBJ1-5	CASSSAGVKNQPQHF	TGTGCCAGCAGTTCCGCCGGGGTCAAGAATCAGCCCCAGCATTTT
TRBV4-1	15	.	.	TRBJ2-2	CASSQVAEGTGELFF	TGCGCCAGCAGCCAGGTCGCTGAGGGCACCGGGGAGCTGTTTTTT
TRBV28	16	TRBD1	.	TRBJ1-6	CASSDQRTGRVSPLHF	TGTGCCAGCAGTGATCAGAGGACAGGTCGCGTTTCACCCCTCCACTTT
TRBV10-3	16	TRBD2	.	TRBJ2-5	CASRTSGGAGQETQYF	TGTGCCTCGCGGACTAGCGGGGGGGCAGGGCAAGAGACCCAGTACTTC
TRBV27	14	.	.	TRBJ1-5	CASRRADRNQPQHF	TGTGCCAGCAGACGAGCGGACAGAAATCAGCCCCAGCATTTT
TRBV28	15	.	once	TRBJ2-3	CASSSRGHNTDTQYF	TGTGCCAGCAGTTCGAGAGGACACAACACAGATACGCAGTATTTT